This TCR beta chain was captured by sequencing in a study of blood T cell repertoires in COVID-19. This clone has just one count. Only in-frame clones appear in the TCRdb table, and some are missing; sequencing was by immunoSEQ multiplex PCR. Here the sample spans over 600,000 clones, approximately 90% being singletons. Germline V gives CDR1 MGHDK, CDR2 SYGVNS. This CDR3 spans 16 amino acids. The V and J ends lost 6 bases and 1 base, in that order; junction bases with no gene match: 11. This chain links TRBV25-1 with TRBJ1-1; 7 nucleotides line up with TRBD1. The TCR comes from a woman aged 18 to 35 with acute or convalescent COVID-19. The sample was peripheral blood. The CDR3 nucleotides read TGTGCCAGCAGCTGGGGCACCGGGACAGCGAACACTGAAGCTTTCTTT. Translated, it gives CASSWGTGTANTEAFF. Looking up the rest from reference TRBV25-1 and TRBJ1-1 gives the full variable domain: EADIYQTPRYLVIGTGKKITLECSQTMGHDKMYWYQQDPGMELHLIHYSYGVNSTEKGDLSSESTVSRIRTEHFPLTLESARPSHTSQYLCASSWGTGTANTEAFFGQGTRLTVV.